This T cell receptor beta chain was sequenced in a study of blood T cells in healthy people across ages (dated by TCRdb to between 2014 and 2016). Concerning the study at large: Template switching captured roughly one uniquely barcoded TCR beta cDNA molecule per two T cells in model experiments. The study measured age-related changes in TCR beta repertoire diversity using deep sequencing normalized with unique cDNA molecular identifiers. Donors were grouped into four age groups: young (average approximately 16 years), middle-aged (roughly 37), aged (roughly 62) and long-lived (around 80). To avoid experimental bias, donors of different ages were randomly spread across the sequencing lanes. For two donors (one aged 18 to 30 and one aged 80 or older), the study analyzed two additional independent replicas of 1 million unique cDNA reads from the same blood draw.

The germline V gene gives CDR1 as MNHEY and CDR2 as SVGAGI. V has 2 bases trimmed and J has 7 bases trimmed; junction bases matching no gene number 3. There are 14 amino acids in the CDR3, from cysteine to phenylalanine inclusive. Left in the record is the CDR3 DNA by itself, 42 bases read in frame from the first base. Systemically healthy Caucasian individuals from Russia, 35 to 50 in total and aged about 6 to 90 years, were included as donors. Approximately 11 milliliters of peripheral blood were drawn from each donor into EDTA-treated Vacutainer tubes. Ficoll-Paque density-gradient centrifugation was used to isolate PBMCs, with at least 7 million per sample. Total RNA, at least 6 micrograms per sample, was extracted from PBMCs with Trizol reagent. Naive CD45RAhigh/CD27high T cell percentages were measured by flow cytometry on a PBMC aliquot from every donor. The protocol used for the library was 5' RACE. Sequencing was performed on an Illumina HiSeq 2500. The second PCR ran for roughly 7 to 12 cycles and used a J-beta primer mix along with a sample-barcoded 5' primer. A unique molecular identifier was introduced onto each TCR beta cDNA molecule by a template-switch 5' adaptor carrying 12 random nucleotides. Each sample yielded at least 3 million CDR3-containing paired-end reads. The Mint cDNA synthesis kit, primed by a TRBC-specific oligonucleotide, was used to synthesize first-strand cDNA from all RNA. Following uracil-DNA glycosylase treatment, all cDNA underwent a first 18-cycle PCR with the universal primers M1SS and BC2_uni_R. For the original study's pipeline: Normalization of each sample was performed by random selection of 1 million high-quality reads, each carrying a distinct molecular identifier. Reads sharing molecular identifiers were discarded rather than binned into consensus sequences. CDR3 identification, clonotype clustering and error correction used MiTCR with a Q25 quality threshold and the strictest error-elimination algorithm. A nonparametric unseen species model with Euler transformation was used to estimate lower-bound total TCR beta diversity. The raw public data were reprocessed by TCRdb itself: fastp quality trimming at Q25, MiXCR clonotype calling, in-frame beta chains only. When rows share a CDR3 protein, they turn into one entry using the most common DNA and genes. Here the V and J calls rest on TCRdb's processing, not on the authors' analysis. The sample includes approximately 790,000 distinct CDR3 sequences, with approximately 59% observed a single time. Roughly 25% of the sample lies in the top ten.

For this clonotype: Its antigen is currently not known. The record has no base qualities; no much larger clone is one base away.

Paper-wide results and their limitations: Donor CMV infection status was unknown, potentially confounding age-related changes in expanded clonotypes. Since profiling was done on bulk unsorted PBMCs, naive and antigen-experienced compartments could not be conclusively compared. Estimates of total diversity based on one million sequenced T cells were considered lower bounds and underestimates. A strong correlation was found between observed TCR beta diversity and the percentage of naive T cells measured by flow cytometry. As age increased, observed TCR beta diversity per million T cells dropped in a roughly linear way, and a significant reduction was already evident by age around 41. The long-lived group showed more naive CD4+ T cells, fewer expanded clones and increased TCR diversity than the aged group, suggesting age selection.

The rearrangement combines TRBV6-5 with TRBJ2-7; 12 of the junction bases match TRBD1. Sequences were obtained from blood. The receptor was isolated from a man between 25 and 39 years old in good health. CDR3 loop: CASSYGTGGPEQYF. The DNA sequence is TGTGCCAGCAGTTACGGGACAGGGGGCCCTGAGCAGTACTTC.